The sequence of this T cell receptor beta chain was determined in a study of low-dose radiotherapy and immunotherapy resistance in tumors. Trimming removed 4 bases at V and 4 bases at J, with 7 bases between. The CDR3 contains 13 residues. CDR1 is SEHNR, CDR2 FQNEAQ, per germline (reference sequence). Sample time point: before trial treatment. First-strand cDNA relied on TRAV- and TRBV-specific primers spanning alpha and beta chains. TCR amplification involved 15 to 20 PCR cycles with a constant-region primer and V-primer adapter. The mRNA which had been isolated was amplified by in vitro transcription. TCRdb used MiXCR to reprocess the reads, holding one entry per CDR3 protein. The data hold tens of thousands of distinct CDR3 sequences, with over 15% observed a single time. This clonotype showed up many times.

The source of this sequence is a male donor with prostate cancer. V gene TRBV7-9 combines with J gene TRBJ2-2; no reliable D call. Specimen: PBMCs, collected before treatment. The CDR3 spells CASSSASTGELFF. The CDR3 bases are TGTGCCAGCAGCTCCGCCAGCACCGGGGAGCTGTTTTTT.